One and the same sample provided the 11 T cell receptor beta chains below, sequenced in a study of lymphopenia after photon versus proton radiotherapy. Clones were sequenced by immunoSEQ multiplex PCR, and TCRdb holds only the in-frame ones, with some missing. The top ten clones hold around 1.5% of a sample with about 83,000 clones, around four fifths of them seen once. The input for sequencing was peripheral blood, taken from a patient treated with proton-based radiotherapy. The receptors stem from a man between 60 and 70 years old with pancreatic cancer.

CDR3 coding DNA: TGTGCCAGCAGCCCGACAGGGCTGGGTGGCTACACCTTC. Translated: CASSPTGLGGYTF. The rearrangement joins TRBV7-2 to TRBJ1-2, with 7 bases fitting TRBD1. V shed 5 bases, J shed 7 bases, and the junction held 7 bases outside the gene matches. CDR1 is SGHTA and CDR2 is FQGNSA in the germline V gene. The CDR3 has 13 amino acids.

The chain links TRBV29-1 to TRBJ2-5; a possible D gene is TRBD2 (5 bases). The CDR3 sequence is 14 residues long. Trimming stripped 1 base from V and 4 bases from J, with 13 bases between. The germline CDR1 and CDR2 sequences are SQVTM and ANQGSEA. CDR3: CSVEVPRGSETQYF. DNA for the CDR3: TGCAGCGTTGAAGTACCCCGGGGTTCAGAGACCCAGTACTTC. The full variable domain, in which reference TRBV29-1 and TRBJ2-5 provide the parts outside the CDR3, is SAVISQKPSRDICQRGTSLTIQCQVDSQVTMMFWYRQQPGQSLTLIATANQGSEATYESGFVIDKFPISRPNLTFSTLTVSNMSPEDSSIYLCSVEVPRGSETQYFGPGTRLLVL.

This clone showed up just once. The CDR3 here is CASRTSGSNEQFF. As DNA, the CDR3 is TGTGCCAGCAGGACTAGCGGGAGTAATGAGCAGTTCTTC. This chain joins TRBV27 and TRBJ2-1, with 12 bases aligning to TRBD2. Trimming took 6 bases from V and 7 from J; bases not matched to a gene: 1. The germline gives CDR1 MNHEY, CDR2 SMNVEV (reference sequence). This CDR3 is built from 13 residues.

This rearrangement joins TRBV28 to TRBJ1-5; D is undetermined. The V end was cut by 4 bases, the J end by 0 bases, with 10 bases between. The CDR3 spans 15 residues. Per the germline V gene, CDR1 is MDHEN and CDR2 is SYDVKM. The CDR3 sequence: CASSSRLHSNQPQHF. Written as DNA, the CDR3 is TGTGCCAGCAGTTCGAGACTGCATAGCAATCAGCCCCAGCATTTT.

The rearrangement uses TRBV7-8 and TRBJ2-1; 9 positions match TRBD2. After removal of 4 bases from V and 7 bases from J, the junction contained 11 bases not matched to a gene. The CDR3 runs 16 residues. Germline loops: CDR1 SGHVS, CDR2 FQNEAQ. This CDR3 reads CASSYEVGTSNNEQFF. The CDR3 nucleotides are TGTGCCAGCAGCTACGAGGTTGGGACTAGCAATAATGAGCAGTTCTTC. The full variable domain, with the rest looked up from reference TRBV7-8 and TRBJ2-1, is GAGVSQSPRYKVAKRGQDVALRCDPISGHVSLFWYQQALGQGPEFLTYFQNEAQLDKSGLPSDRFFAERPEGSVSTLKIQRTQQEDSAVYLCASSYEVGTSNNEQFFGPGTRLTVL.

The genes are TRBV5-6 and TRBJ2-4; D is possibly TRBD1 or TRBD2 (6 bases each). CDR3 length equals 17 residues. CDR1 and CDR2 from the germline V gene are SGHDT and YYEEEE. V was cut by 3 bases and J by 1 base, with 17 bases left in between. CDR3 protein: CASSSQGWGRAKNIQYF. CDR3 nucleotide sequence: TGTGCCAGCAGCTCACAGGGTTGGGGGAGGGCCAAAAACATTCAGTACTTC.

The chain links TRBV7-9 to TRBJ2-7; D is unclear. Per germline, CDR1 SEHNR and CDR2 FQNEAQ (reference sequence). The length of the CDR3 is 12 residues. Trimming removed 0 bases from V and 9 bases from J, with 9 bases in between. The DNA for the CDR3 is TGTGCCAGCAGCTTAGCCTCTACGAGGCAGTACTTC. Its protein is CASSLASTRQYF.

The CDR3, as DNA: TGTGCCTGGAGCCCGGTTGGACCCGGAAACACCATATATTTT. This gives the protein CAWSPVGPGNTIYF. The rearrangement joins TRBV30 to TRBJ1-3; no clear D gene. With 3 bases removed from V and 4 bases from J, the gap between germline ends came to 13 bases. The germline gives CDR1 GTSNPN, CDR2 SVGIG (reference sequence). The CDR3 has 14 residues.

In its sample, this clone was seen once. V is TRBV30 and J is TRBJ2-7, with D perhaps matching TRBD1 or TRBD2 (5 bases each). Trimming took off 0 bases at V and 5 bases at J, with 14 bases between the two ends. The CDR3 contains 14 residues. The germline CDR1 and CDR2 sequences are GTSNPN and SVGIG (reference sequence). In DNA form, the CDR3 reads TGTGCCTGGAGTGTGAGACGGCGAGGGGACGAGCAGTACTTC. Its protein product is CAWSVRRRGDEQYF.

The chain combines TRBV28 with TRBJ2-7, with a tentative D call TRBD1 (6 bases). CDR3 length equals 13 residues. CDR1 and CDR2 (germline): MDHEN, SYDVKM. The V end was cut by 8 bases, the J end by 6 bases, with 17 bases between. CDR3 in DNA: TGTGCCAGCGGGGGCGGCCGTCACAGCGAGCAGTACTTC. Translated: CASGGGRHSEQYF.

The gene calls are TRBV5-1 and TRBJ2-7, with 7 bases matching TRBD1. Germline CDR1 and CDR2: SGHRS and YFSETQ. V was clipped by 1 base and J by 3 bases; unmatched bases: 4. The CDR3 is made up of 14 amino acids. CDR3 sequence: CASSLSAGGYEQYF. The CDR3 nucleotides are TGCGCCAGCAGCTTGTCGGCAGGGGGCTACGAGCAGTACTTC.